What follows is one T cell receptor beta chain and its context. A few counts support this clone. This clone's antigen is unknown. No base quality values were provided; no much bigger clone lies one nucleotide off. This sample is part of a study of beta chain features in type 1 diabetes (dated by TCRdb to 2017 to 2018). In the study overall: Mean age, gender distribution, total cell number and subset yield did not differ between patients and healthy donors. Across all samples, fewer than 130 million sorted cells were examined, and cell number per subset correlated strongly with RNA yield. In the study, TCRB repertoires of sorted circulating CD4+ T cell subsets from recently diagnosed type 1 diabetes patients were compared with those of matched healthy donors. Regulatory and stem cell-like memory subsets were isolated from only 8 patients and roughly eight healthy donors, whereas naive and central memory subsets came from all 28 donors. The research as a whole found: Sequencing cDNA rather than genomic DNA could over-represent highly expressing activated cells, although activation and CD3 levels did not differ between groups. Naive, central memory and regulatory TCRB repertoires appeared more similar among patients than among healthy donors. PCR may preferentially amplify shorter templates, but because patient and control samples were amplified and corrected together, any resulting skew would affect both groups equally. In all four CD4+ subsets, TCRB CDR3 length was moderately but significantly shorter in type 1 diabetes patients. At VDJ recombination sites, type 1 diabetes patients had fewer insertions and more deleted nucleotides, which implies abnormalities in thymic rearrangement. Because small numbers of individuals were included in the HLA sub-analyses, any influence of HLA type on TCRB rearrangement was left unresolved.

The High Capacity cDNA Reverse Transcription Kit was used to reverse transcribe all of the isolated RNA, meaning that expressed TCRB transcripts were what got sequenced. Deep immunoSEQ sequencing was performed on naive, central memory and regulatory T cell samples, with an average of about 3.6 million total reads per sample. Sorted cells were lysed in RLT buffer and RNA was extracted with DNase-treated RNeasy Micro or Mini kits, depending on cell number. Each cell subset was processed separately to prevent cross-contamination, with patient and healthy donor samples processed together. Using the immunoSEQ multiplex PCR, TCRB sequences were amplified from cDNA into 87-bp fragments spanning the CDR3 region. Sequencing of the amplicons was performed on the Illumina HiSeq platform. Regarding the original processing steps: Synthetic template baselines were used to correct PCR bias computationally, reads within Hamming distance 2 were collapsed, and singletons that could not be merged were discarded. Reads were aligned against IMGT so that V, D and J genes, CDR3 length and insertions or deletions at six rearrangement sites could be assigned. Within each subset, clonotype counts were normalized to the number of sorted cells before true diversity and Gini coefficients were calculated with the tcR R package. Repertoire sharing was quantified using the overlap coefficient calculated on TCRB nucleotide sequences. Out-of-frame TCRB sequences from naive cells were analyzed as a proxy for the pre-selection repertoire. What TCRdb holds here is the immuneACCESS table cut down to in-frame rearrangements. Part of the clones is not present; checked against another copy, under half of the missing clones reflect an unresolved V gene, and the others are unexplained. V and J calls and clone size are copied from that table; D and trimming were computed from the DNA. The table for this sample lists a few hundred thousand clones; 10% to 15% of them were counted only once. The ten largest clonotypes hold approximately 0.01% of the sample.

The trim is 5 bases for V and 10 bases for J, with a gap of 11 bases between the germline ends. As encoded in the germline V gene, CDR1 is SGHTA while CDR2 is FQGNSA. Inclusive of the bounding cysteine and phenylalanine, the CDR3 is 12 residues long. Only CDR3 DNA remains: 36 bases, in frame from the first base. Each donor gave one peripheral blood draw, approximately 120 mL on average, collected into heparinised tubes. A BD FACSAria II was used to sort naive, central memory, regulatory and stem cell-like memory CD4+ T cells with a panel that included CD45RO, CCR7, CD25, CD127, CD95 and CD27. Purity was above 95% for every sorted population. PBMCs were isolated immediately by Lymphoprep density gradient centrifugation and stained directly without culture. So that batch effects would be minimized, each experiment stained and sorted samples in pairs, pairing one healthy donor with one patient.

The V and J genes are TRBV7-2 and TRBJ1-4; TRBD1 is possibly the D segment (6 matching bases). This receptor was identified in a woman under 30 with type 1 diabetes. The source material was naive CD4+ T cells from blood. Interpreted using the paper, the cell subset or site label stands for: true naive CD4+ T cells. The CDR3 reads CASSQGQSKLFF. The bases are TGTGCCAGCAGCCAAGGACAGTCAAAACTGTTTTTT.